This TCR beta chain came from a study of blood T cell repertoires in COVID-19. In the study's own analysis: It was from reference gene primer amplification that nucleated cell counts were estimated. Sequenced by immunoSEQ multiplex PCR; TCRdb stores in-frame clones only, minus some. From that table come the V and J calls and clone size; the DNA was used to work out D and trimming. The top ten hold around 1.5% of the sample, which has around 68,000 clones, around 90% seen once. The V gene lost 1 base and the J gene lost 4 bases, with 11 bases spanning the gap. Germline V lookup: CDR1 SGHTA, CDR2 FQGNSA. The CDR3 totals 16 residues.

The rearrangement links TRBV7-2 to TRBJ2-6; tentative D call: TRBD1 (5 bases). This sequence was found in a human donor in a cohort sampled during active COVID-19. Material: peripheral blood. The CDR3 loop is CASSLGSGSGANVLTF. CDR3 nucleotide sequence: TGTGCCAGCAGCTTAGGGTCAGGGTCCGGGGCCAACGTCCTGACTTTC.